Below, 17 T cell receptor beta chains from the same sample are listed, as sequenced in a study of shared clonotypes between healthy human individuals (dated by TCRdb to 2019 to 2021). Library preparation used the immunoSEQ multiplex PCR assay. Held by TCRdb, this immuneACCESS table contains in-frame sequences only and omits some clones. Under half of the omission traces to an unresolved V gene where checked; the cause of the rest is unknown. This sample holds approximately 500,000 clones; 60% to 80% were observed only once. More than 10% of the sample is in the top ten clones. The sample taken for sequencing was PBMCs. The receptors stem from a woman aged 35 to 49 in good health. Some clones in this sample may be carry-over from other donors' samples.

V is TRBV28 and J is TRBJ2-7, with 10 bases aligning to TRBD1. This CDR3 is built from 14 residues. After removal of 6 bases from V and 5 bases from J, the junction contained 7 bases not matched to a gene. Germline V gene lookup returns CDR1 MDHEN and CDR2 SYDVKM. DNA for the CDR3: TGTGCCAGCAGCTACGACAGGGGGCTTAACGAGCAGTACTTC. It codes for CASSYDRGLNEQYF.

In DNA form, the CDR3 reads TGTGCCAGCAGCTTATCTCAGGACTATGGCTACACCTTC. Translation gives CASSLSQDYGYTF. This chain links TRBV7-2 with TRBJ1-2; D gene uncertain. CDR3 length equals 13 residues. Trimming removed 2 bases at V and 3 bases at J, with 7 bases between. Germline lookup yields CDR1 SGHTA and CDR2 FQGNSA.

Note on this clone: Germline is not matched at one junction end, which may reflect a read error. The CDR3 region has the DNA TGTGCTAGCAGCCCAGGGACAGGGGTCACCGGGGAGCTGTTTTTT. It is translated as CASSPGTGVTGELFF. The rearrangement links TRBV7-7 to TRBJ2-2, with 10 bases fitting TRBD1. The CDR3 is 15 residues long. CDR1 is SSHAT and CDR2 is FNYEAQ in the germline V gene (reference sequence). Variable domain in full (rest from reference TRBV7-7 and TRBJ2-2): GAGVSQSPRYKVTKRGQDVTLRCDPISSHATLYWYQQALGQGPEFLTYFNYEAQPDKSGLPSDRFSAERPEGSISTLTIQRTEQRDSAMYRCASSPGTGVTGELFFGEGSRLTVL.

The V gene is TRBV29-1, the J gene TRBJ2-5; TRBD1 matches at 8 bases. TRBJ2-7 explains the end of the DNA better; the J call may be wrong. This CDR3 region has 13 residues. Germline CDR1 and CDR2: SQVTM and ANQGSEA. CDR3 nucleotide sequence: TGCAGCTATAACACAGGGGGTTCCTACGAGCAGTACTTC. It encodes CSYNTGGSYEQYF.

There are many counts of this clone. The CDR3 spells CATSRTVDNQPQHF. CDR3 coding DNA: TGTGCCACCAGCAGGACAGTAGACAATCAGCCCCAGCATTTT. This chain links TRBV15 with TRBJ1-5, with a weak D call TRBD1 (5 bases). Germline lookup yields CDR1 LNHNV and CDR2 YYDKDF (reference sequence). This CDR3 contains 14 residues. The V end was cut by 3 bases, the J end by 3 bases, with 9 bases between.

The CDR3 nucleotides are TGTGCCTCCAGCTTACTTAGCGACATTAGCACAGATACGCAGTATTTT. This encodes CASSLLSDISTDTQYF. The rearrangement joins TRBV7-9 to TRBJ2-3, with D possibly matching TRBD2 (5 bases). The CDR3 totals 16 residues. Trimming took 11 bases from V and 0 from J, leaving 21 bases between them. The germline CDR1 and CDR2 sequences are SEHNR and FQNEAQ (reference sequence).

This clone turned up a few times. This same CDR3 is encoded by further DNA sequences in the sample. CDR3: CSVELAGTYEQYF. CDR3 sequence (DNA): TGCAGCGTTGAGCTAGCGGGTACCTACGAGCAGTACTTC. V and J are TRBV29-1 and TRBJ2-7; 8 nucleotides match TRBD2. Losses at the gene ends were 3 bases for V and 2 bases for J; bases not matched to a gene: 3. This CDR3 comprises 13 residues. CDR1 and CDR2 from the germline V gene are SQVTM and ANQGSEA.

The CDR3 protein is CASSSDPADTQYF. The CDR3 DNA is TGTGCCAGCAGTTCCGACCCGGCAGATACGCAGTATTTT. The chain has TRBV6-5 and TRBJ2-3; D is unresolved. The CDR3 length is 13 residues. Trimming removed 4 bases from V and 4 bases from J, with 9 bases in between. Germline CDR1 and CDR2: MNHEY and SVGAGI.

V gene TRBV4-2 combines with J gene TRBJ2-3, with D perhaps TRBD1 or TRBD2 (5 bases each). This CDR3 region has 15 residues. Looked up from germline, CDR1 is LGHNA and CDR2 is YNFKEQ. Trimming took 1 base from V and 4 from J, leaving 12 bases between them. The CDR3 reads CASSQVGTPADTQYF. Here the CDR3 DNA reads TGTGCCAGCAGCCAAGTCGGGACCCCTGCAGATACGCAGTATTTT.

In this sample, this clone turned up once. The rearrangement uses TRBV6-1 and TRBJ2-3; 11 bases align to TRBD2. The germline gives CDR1 MNHNS, CDR2 SASEGT. The CDR3 is made up of 14 amino acids. V lost 6 bases to trimming and J lost 6 bases; unmatched junction nucleotides: 5. CDR3: CASSIAGGVDTQYF. The DNA of the CDR3 is TGTGCCAGCAGCATAGCGGGAGGGGTCGATACGCAGTATTTT.

The CDR3, as DNA: TGTGCCAGCAGCTTACGCAGGGATGCAAACTATGGCTACACCTTC. The encoded protein is CASSLRRDANYGYTF. The J gene is TRBJ1-2, the V gene TRBV7-8; D is possibly TRBD1 (5 bases). The CDR3 runs 15 residues. The V end was cut by 2 bases, the J end by 2 bases, with 12 bases between. Germline loops: CDR1 SGHVS, CDR2 FQNEAQ.

Concerning this clone: It may be a read error: a sequence one base away is much more abundant. The rearrangement links TRBV6-1 to TRBJ2-2; 7 bases are shared with TRBD2. V lost 6 bases, J lost 6 bases, and 4 bases stayed unmatched. Per the germline V gene, CDR1 is MNHNS and CDR2 is SASEGT. This CDR3 comprises 13 residues. The CDR3 sequence: CASSPGLAGELFF. For the CDR3, the DNA is TGTGCCAGCAGCCCCGGACTAGCCGGGGAGCTGTTTTTT.

This clone was picked up one time. At one end the junction does not follow the germline gene, possibly because of a read error. This rearrangement joins TRBV11-2 to TRBJ2-5; D may be TRBD1 or TRBD2 (5 bases each). CDR1 and CDR2 from the germline V gene are SGHAT and FQNNGV. CDR3 length: 16 residues. The CDR3 DNA sequence: TGTGCCAGCAGATTAGGGGTGGGGGACCTCGTAGAGACCCAGTACTTC. Encoded protein: CASRLGVGDLVETQYF. Using reference TRBV11-2 and TRBJ2-5 for the parts outside the CDR3, the full variable domain is EAGVAQSPRYKIIEKRQSVAFWCNPISGHATLYWYQQILGQGPKLLIQFQNNGVVDDSQLPKDRFSAERLKGVDSTLKIQPAKLEDSAVYLCASRLGVGDLVETQYFGPGTRLLVL.

The chain employs TRBV18 and TRBJ2-1, with a tentative D call TRBD1 (5 bases). Germline CDR1 is KGHSH and CDR2 is LQKENI. CDR3 size: 15 residues. V was pared by 5 bases and J by 4 bases, with 15 bases between. The CDR3 DNA reads as TGTGCCAGCTCAAAGACGGAAGGGGCTTACAATGAGCAGTTCTTC. As protein: CASSKTEGAYNEQFF.

The chain carries TRBV14 and TRBJ2-1; tentative D call: TRBD2 (6 bases). The ends were cut back, 3 bases at V and 9 bases at J, with 12 bases in the middle. CDR3 length: 13 residues. Germline CDR1 and CDR2: SGHDN and FVKESK. CDR3 coding DNA: TGTGCCAGCAGCCAGGTGCGGGAAGGTGAGCAGTTCTTC. Protein product: CASSQVREGEQFF.

As concerns this clone: A read error is likely here: a far larger clone is one base away. The chain carries TRBV30 and TRBJ2-1, with D possibly being TRBD2 (6 bases). V lost 8 bases and J 4 bases, leaving 18 bases between the germline ends. Per germline, CDR1 GTSNPN and CDR2 SVGIG (reference sequence). CDR3 length: 14 amino acids. CDR3 bases: TGTGCCGGCTTACGACGGGGGTCTTACAATGAGCAGTTCTTC. This sequence encodes CAGLRRGSYNEQFF.

The V and J genes are TRBV5-1 and TRBJ1-1; D ambiguous. Germline V lookup: CDR1 SGHRS, CDR2 YFSETQ. V lost 2 bases and J 1 base, leaving 9 bases between the germline ends. The CDR3 consists of 14 residues. The CDR3, as DNA: TGCGCCAGCAGCTTTGGGAACTCGAACACTGAAGCTTTCTTT. This sequence encodes CASSFGNSNTEAFF.